This T cell receptor beta chain comes out of a study of blood T cell repertoires in COVID-19. Study-level information: Whether acute or convalescent, the COVID-19 samples came from the United States, Italy and Spain. The cDNA or gDNA used as material had been derived from T cells, B-cell-depleted T cells, or PBMCs.

Germline V gives CDR1 LNHDA, CDR2 SQIVND (reference sequence). The CDR3 covers 17 residues. Trimming took 5 bases from V and 0 from J, leaving 17 bases between them. Here immunoSEQ multiplex PCR was the method, and the copy in TCRdb shows in-frame clones only, minus some. The sample lists some 45,000 clones, approximately 86% occurring once. This clone was seen a single time. The sample comprised peripheral blood. The sequence came from a man between 65 and 80 years old with acute or convalescent COVID-19. This sequence joins TRBV19 and TRBJ1-5; no clear D. Written as DNA, the CDR3 is TGTGCCAGTAGTTTCCAGGAAAGAATAGATAGCAATCAGCCCCAGCATTTT. This translates into CASSFQERIDSNQPQHF.